The 14 T cell receptor beta chains below were found in one sample sequenced in a study of human T cells and chemical hapten exposure. Individual cDNA molecules received unique molecular identifiers in the library. Via MiXCR, TCRdb re-called the reads, giving one row per CDR3 protein. The table has about 2,500 distinct CDR3 sequences, around three fifths seen once. Described treatment: therapeutic diphenylcyclopropenone sensitization with weekly scalp DPC. The sequences come from whole blood, collected before DPC sensitization or 2, 6, or about 24 weeks after (not recorded which). These TCRs come from an adult with alopecia areata. Some clones in this sample may be carry-over from other donors' samples. This table probably holds off-target reads from a library built for another chain.

The rearrangement joins TRBV13 to TRBJ2-2; 7 nucleotides align to TRBD1. The V gene's germline CDR1 is PRHDT and CDR2 FYEKMQ (reference sequence). V shed 5 bases and J 6 bases; nucleotides not matched to a gene: 9. This CDR3 has 15 residues. The CDR3 here is CASSTTGKVSGELFF. The CDR3 region has the DNA TGTGCCAGCAGCACGACAGGGAAGGTATCCGGGGAGCTGTTTTTT.

V usage is TRBV27 and J usage is TRBJ2-4; no firm D call. Trimming cost V 2 bases and J 8 bases, with 13 bases left between them. Germline values: CDR1 MNHEY, CDR2 SMNVEV (reference sequence). This CDR3 comprises 14 residues. The CDR3 is CASSLGLGSHIQYF. CDR3 bases: TGTGCCAGCAGTTTAGGTCTGGGTTCGCACATTCAGTACTTC.

The chain combines TRBV11-2 with TRBJ2-1; D remains ambiguous. The germline CDR1 and CDR2 sequences are SGHAT and FQNNGV. This CDR3 region has 13 residues. V was cut by 6 bases and J by 4 bases, with 10 bases left in between. The CDR3 DNA sequence: TGTGCCAGCAGACGTCCCACGTACAATGAGCAGTTCTTC. Translation: CASRRPTYNEQFF.

This clonotype was seen a handful of times. The rearrangement links TRBV29-1 to TRBJ2-5; D might be TRBD2 (5 bases). Germline assignment: CDR1 SQVTM and CDR2 ANQGSEA. The CDR3 sequence is 11 residues long. V was trimmed by 4 bases and J by 3 bases, leaving 6 bases between them. Here the CDR3 reads CSVGGEETQYF. The DNA of the CDR3 is TGCAGCGTTGGGGGAGAAGAGACCCAGTACTTC.

The chain links TRBV7-9 to TRBJ2-3; possible D gene TRBD2, 6 bases. Trimming took off 5 bases at V and 3 bases at J, with 12 bases between the two ends. Germline loops: CDR1 SEHNR, CDR2 FQNEAQ (reference sequence). The CDR3 length is 14 residues. The CDR3 protein is CASSPPGLTDTQYF. The CDR3 bases are TGTGCCAGCAGCCCCCCGGGACTTACAGATACGCAGTATTTT.

The chain uses TRBV29-1 and TRBJ1-2, with 8 bases fitting TRBD1. Germline loops: CDR1 SQVTM, CDR2 ANQGSEA. The CDR3 extends over 12 amino acids. V trimming: 5 bases; J trimming: 6 bases; junction bases outside the gene matches: 5. In DNA, the CDR3 is TGCAGCGTTACAGGGGGAGCTGATGGCTACACCTTC. Its translation is CSVTGGADGYTF.

This chain joins TRBV11-2 and TRBJ2-3; 7 bases align to TRBD2. With V trimmed by 3 bases and J by 1 base, 7 bases remained unmatched. This CDR3 spans 16 amino acids. Germline values: CDR1 SGHAT, CDR2 FQNNGV. CDR3 region: CASSLASGMGTDTQYF. In nucleotides, the CDR3 is TGTGCCAGCAGCTTGGCGAGCGGGATGGGCACAGATACGCAGTATTTT.

The rearrangement links TRBV7-8 to TRBJ2-3, with 12 bases fitting TRBD2. The V segment lost 5 bases and the J segment 6 bases; nucleotides outside the gene matches: 6. CDR1 SGHVS and CDR2 FQNEAQ come from the germline V gene. The CDR3 is made up of 15 amino acids. DNA for the CDR3: TGTGCCAGCAGCCGTTCGGGGACTAGCGGGGATACGCAGTATTTT. Its protein is CASSRSGTSGDTQYF.

This chain connects TRBV6-2 or TRBV6-3 to TRBJ2-5; D is undetermined. V lost 7 bases and J lost 5, with 14 bases in between. Germline values: CDR1 MNHEY, CDR2 SVGEGT. The CDR3 contains 13 residues. CDR3 amino acids: CASTPWLEETQYF. The CDR3 DNA sequence: TGTGCCAGCACCCCGTGGCTAGAGGAGACCCAGTACTTC.

The V call is TRBV29-1, the J call TRBJ2-7; D remains unclear. V shed 3 bases and J shed 0 bases, with 6 bases lying between them. Germline CDR1 SQVTM, CDR2 ANQGSEA. CDR3 length: 12 amino acids. CDR3 DNA sequence: TGCAGCGTTGAGGCCAGCTCCTACGAGCAGTACTTC. It is translated as CSVEASSYEQYF.

The rearrangement joins TRBV10-3 to TRBJ2-4, with 7 bases that match TRBD2. Germline trimming cut 6 bases from V and 7 bases from J; bases unmatched to any gene: 6. This CDR3 comprises 13 residues. From germline, CDR1 is ENHRY and CDR2 SYGVKD. CDR3 in amino acids: CAIRSPRENIQYF. CDR3 coding DNA: TGTGCCATCAGGAGCCCGCGGGAGAACATTCAGTACTTC.

The CDR3 loop is CASSEGTDTQYF. CDR3 bases: TGTGCCAGTAGCGAGGGGACAGATACGCAGTATTTT. The V gene is TRBV19, the J gene TRBJ2-3; D could derive from TRBD1 or TRBD2 (5 bases each). Trimming cost V 6 bases and J 3 bases, with 7 bases left between them. This CDR3 contains 12 residues. Germline V gene lookup returns CDR1 LNHDA and CDR2 SQIVND (reference sequence).

This clonotype was recorded a few times. V and J are TRBV28 and TRBJ2-1; 10 nucleotides line up with TRBD2. Germline CDR1 MDHEN, CDR2 SYDVKM. V lost 5 bases to trimming and J lost 5 bases; unmatched junction nucleotides: 9. CDR3 size: 16 residues. The CDR3 sequence: CASSERLAGVNNEQFF. CDR3 sequence (DNA): TGTGCCAGCAGTGAGCGCCTAGCGGGAGTTAACAATGAGCAGTTCTTC.

The chain recombines TRBV10-1 with TRBJ2-2; TRBD2 agrees at 9 bases. Trimming at V came to 5 bases and at J to 6 bases, leaving 16 bases not matched to a gene. The CDR3 runs to 18 residues. Germline V gene data show CDR1 as WNHNN and CDR2 as SYGVQD (reference sequence). DNA of the CDR3: TGCGCCAGCAGTTCCCTGCTAGAGACTAGCGGCCCACCCGGGGAGCTGTTTTTT. Translation gives CASSSLLETSGPPGELFF.